This T cell receptor beta chain was identified during a study of blood T cell repertoires in COVID-19. Study context: The origin of the acute and convalescent COVID-19 samples was the United States, Italy and Spain. Sample material is recorded as cDNA or gDNA derived from T cells, B-cell-depleted T cells, or PBMCs.

Clones were read by immunoSEQ multiplex PCR, and TCRdb kept only the in-frame ones, dropping some. The sample yields more than 300,000 clones, more than 85% seen once. It was within 2 weeks before study entry that exposed participants met a COVID-19 case. This receptor was taken from a woman between 40 and 55 years old who had been exposed to COVID-19. Sequences were obtained from PBMCs or T cells enriched from blood (not recorded which).

The CDR3 DNA is TGCGCCAGCAGCTTCCTCAAGACTCTCGACAGGGCTAACACTGAAGCTTTCTTT. Residues: CASSFLKTLDRANTEAFF. V usage is TRBV4-1 and J usage is TRBJ1-1; TRBD1 matches at 7 bases. This CDR3 is 18 amino acids long. Germline CDR1 MGHRA, CDR2 YSYEKL. V lost 5 bases and J lost 2; bases outside the gene matches: 17.